This T cell receptor (beta chain) emerged from a study of cytomegalovirus exposure and HLA in healthy donors. The PCR had 60 Vbeta and 13 Jbeta primers. The table came from immunoSEQ multiplex PCR; TCRdb's copy has only in-frame clones and leaves some out. The data hold about 40,000 clones, with roughly 60% observed a single time. The CDR3 is made up of 16 amino acids. Germline CDR1 is LGHNA and CDR2 is YNFKEQ. V dropped 1 base and J dropped 0 bases, with 7 bases sitting between them. This clone is categorized as medium-sized. The source is a man in his sixties in good health and CMV-seropositive. Input material: PBMCs. The gene calls are TRBV4-2 and TRBJ2-6, with D perhaps TRBD2 (6 bases). CDR3 coding DNA: TGTGCCAGCAGCCAAGGGAGGGGCTCTGGGGCCAACGTCCTGACTTTC. This codes for CASSQGRGSGANVLTF.